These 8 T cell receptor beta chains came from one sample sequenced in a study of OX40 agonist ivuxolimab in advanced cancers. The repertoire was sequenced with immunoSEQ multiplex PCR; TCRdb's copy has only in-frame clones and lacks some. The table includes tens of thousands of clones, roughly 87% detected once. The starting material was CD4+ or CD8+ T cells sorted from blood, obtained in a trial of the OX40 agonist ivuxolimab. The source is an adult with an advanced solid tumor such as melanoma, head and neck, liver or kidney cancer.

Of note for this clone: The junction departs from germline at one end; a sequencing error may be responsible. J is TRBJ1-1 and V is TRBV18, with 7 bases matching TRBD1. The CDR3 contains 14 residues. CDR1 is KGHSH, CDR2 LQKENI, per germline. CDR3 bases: TGTGCCAGCTCACCGACAGGGATGAACACTGAAGTTTTCTTT. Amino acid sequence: CASSPTGMNTEVFF.

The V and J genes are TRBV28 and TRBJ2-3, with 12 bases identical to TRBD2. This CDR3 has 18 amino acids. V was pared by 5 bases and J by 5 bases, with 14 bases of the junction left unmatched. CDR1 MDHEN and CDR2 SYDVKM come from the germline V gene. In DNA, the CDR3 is TGTGCCAGCAGTCAAAACCTTCTAGCGGGGGGGCTGGGAGATACGCAGTATTTT. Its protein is CASSQNLLAGGLGDTQYF.

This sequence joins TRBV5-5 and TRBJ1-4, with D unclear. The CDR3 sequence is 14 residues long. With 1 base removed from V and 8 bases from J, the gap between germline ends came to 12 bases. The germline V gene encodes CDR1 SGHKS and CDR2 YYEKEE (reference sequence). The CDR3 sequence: CASSLWSLEEKLFF. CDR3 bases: TGTGCCAGCAGCTTGTGGTCACTGGAGGAAAAACTGTTTTTT.

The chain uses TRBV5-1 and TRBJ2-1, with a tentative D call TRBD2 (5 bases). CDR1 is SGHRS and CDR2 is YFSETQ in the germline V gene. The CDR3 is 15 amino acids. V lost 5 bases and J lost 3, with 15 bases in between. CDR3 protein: CASSPNGRGYNEQFF. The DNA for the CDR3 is TGCGCCAGCAGTCCGAACGGCCGGGGCTACAATGAGCAGTTCTTC. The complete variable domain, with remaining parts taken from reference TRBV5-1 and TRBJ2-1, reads KAGVTQTPRYLIKTRGQQVTLSCSPISGHRSVSWYQQTPGQGLQFLFEYFSETQRNKGNFPGRFSGRQFSNSRSEMNVSTLELGDSALYLCASSPNGRGYNEQFFGPGTRLTVL.

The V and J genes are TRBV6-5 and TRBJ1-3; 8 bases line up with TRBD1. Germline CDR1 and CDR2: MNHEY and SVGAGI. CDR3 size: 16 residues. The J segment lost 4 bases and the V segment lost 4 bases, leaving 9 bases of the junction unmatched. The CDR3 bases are TGTGCCAGCAGTTCCCCAGGGGGCGCGGTAGGAAACACCATATATTTT. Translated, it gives CASSSPGGAVGNTIYF.

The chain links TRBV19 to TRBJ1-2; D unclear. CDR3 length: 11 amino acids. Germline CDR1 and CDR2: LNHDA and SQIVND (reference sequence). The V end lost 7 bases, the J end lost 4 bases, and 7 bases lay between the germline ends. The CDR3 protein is CASNGIYGYTF. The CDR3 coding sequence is TGTGCCAGTAACGGGATCTATGGCTACACCTTC. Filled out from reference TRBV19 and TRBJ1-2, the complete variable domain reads DGGITQSPKYLFRKEGQNVTLSCEQNLNHDAMYWYRQDPGQGLRLIYYSQIVNDFQKGDIAEGYSVSREKKESFPLTVTSAQKNPTAFYLCASNGIYGYTFGSGTRLTVV.

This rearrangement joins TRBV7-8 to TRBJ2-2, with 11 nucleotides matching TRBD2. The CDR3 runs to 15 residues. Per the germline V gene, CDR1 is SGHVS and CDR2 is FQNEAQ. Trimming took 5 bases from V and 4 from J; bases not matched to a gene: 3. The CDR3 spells CASSRGLAATGELFF. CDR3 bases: TGTGCCAGCAGCCGGGGACTAGCGGCCACCGGGGAGCTGTTTTTT.

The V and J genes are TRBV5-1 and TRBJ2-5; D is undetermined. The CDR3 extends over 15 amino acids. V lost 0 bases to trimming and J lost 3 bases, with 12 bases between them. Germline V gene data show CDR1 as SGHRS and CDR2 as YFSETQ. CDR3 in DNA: TGCGCCAGCAGCTTGGGCCCTGGGCTGGAAGAGACCCAGTACTTC. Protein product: CASSLGPGLEETQYF.